This passage covers 15 T cell receptor beta chains from one sample sequenced in a study of T cells in Graves' hyperthyroidism and ophthalmopathy (dated by TCRdb to about 2019). Library prep was done by multiplex PCR. The sample was run on an Illumina HiSeq 2000. The TCR beta CDR3 regions were amplified from RNA transcripts. The first round of RT-PCR for the TCR CDR3 was performed with the HTBI primer set and the Qiagen OneStep RT-PCR kit. TCRdb trimmed the raw reads at Q25, called clones with MiXCR and kept productive beta chains. Entries are consolidated by CDR3 protein sequence, retaining the most common genes and DNA. The sample table contains about 590,000 distinct CDR3 sequences; only one count was recorded for 13% to 15% of them. The top ten clones comprise roughly 7.7% of the sample. Material: blood. The receptors here all came from a woman under 30 with Graves' ophthalmopathy.

In this sample, this clonotype turned up many times. This chain connects TRBV27 to TRBJ2-7; 7 nucleotides line up with TRBD1. Unmatched junction bases numbered 10, after V lost 6 bases and J lost 2 bases. The CDR3 loop spans 15 amino acids. Per germline, CDR1 MNHEY and CDR2 SMNVEV (reference sequence). CDR3: CASSSGTVPTYEQYF. CDR3 coding DNA: TGTGCCAGCAGCTCCGGGACAGTTCCAACCTACGAGCAGTACTTC.

This clonotype occurred many times. The J gene is TRBJ2-7, the V gene TRBV28; D is possibly TRBD1 (6 bases). Germline CDR1 MDHEN, CDR2 SYDVKM. This CDR3 has 15 residues. V lost 2 bases to trimming and J lost 2 bases, with 13 bases between them. CDR3 nucleotide sequence: TGTGCCAGCAGTTTAAGGGCAGGGGCGGCCTACGAGCAGTACTTC. Translating it yields CASSLRAGAAYEQYF. The full variable domain, completed using reference TRBV28 and TRBJ2-7, is DVKVTQSSRYLVKRTGEKVFLECVQDMDHENMFWYRQDPGLGLRLIYFSYDVKMKEKGDIPEGYSVSREKKERFSLILESASTNQTSMYLCASSLRAGAAYEQYFGPGTRLTVT.

This chain connects TRBV11-2 to TRBJ2-2; 16 positions match TRBD2. Germline V gene lookup returns CDR1 SGHAT and CDR2 FQNNGV. This CDR3 has 17 amino acids. With V trimmed by 0 bases and J by 6 bases, 1 base remained unmatched. CDR3 in DNA: TGTGCCAGCAGCTTAGATGGGACTAGCGGGAGGGCCGGGGAGCTGTTTTTT. Translating it yields CASSLDGTSGRAGELFF.

This chain uses TRBV19 with TRBJ2-1; possible D gene TRBD2, 6 bases. This CDR3 is 15 amino acids long. Trimming cost V 7 bases and J 0 bases, with 13 bases left between them. CDR1 LNHDA and CDR2 SQIVND come from the germline V gene (reference sequence). CDR3 in DNA: TGTGCCAGTAATACAGACGGGAGCTCCTACAATGAGCAGTTCTTC. This sequence encodes CASNTDGSSYNEQFF.

This clonotype has a handful of counts. The rearrangement links TRBV20-1 to TRBJ2-7, with D perhaps matching TRBD2 (6 bases). There are 16 residues in the CDR3. The germline gives CDR1 DFQATT, CDR2 SNEGSKA (reference sequence). V lost 2 bases and J 3 bases, leaving 20 bases between the germline ends. The CDR3 region has the DNA TGCAGTGCTAGACCCCCCGGGGGAGCGGGCTTCTACGAGCAGTACTTC. This sequence encodes CSARPPGGAGFYEQYF.

The sample holds a few counts of this clonotype. The chain uses TRBV25-1 and TRBJ1-1; the match to TRBD1 covers 7 bases. Germline V gives CDR1 MGHDK, CDR2 SYGVNS. Trimming took 6 bases from V and 2 from J; bases not matched to a gene: 6. The CDR3 spans 14 residues. The CDR3 nucleotides read TGTGCCAGCAGCGGGGACAGCTCAAACACTGAAGCTTTCTTT. This encodes CASSGDSSNTEAFF.

This clonotype has ten or more counts. This rearrangement joins TRBV13 to TRBJ2-1; 9 bases agree with TRBD2. Germline V gene data show CDR1 as PRHDT and CDR2 as FYEKMQ (reference sequence). The CDR3 runs 15 residues. The V gene end was trimmed by 5 bases and the J gene end by 4 bases; junction bases not matched to a gene: 6. CDR3 DNA sequence: TGTGCCAGCAGCCCCCGGACTAGCGCTTACAATGAGCAGTTCTTC. It codes for CASSPRTSAYNEQFF.

The chain joins TRBV27 to TRBJ2-7, with TRBD2 matching 9 bases. The CDR3 totals 13 residues. In germline, CDR1 is MNHEY, CDR2 SMNVEV (reference sequence). The trim removed 6 bases at V and 7 bases at J, leaving 7 bases unmatched. In DNA, the CDR3 is TGTGCCAGCAGAGGGGGACTAGCCAGGGAGCAGTACTTC. It codes for CASRGGLAREQYF.

As to this clonotype: This may come from a read error, since a much larger clone is one base off. This rearrangement joins TRBV30 to TRBJ1-5; D gene ambiguous. The germline CDR1 and CDR2 sequences are GTSNPN and SVGIG (reference sequence). The CDR3 loop spans 13 amino acids. V was shortened by 2 bases and J by 3 bases, with 8 bases between the two germline ends. The CDR3: CAWSRSDNQPQHF. Written as DNA, the CDR3 is TGTGCCTGGAGTCGGTCGGACAATCAGCCCCAGCATTTT.

The sample holds many counts of this clonotype. The chain combines TRBV12-3 or TRBV12-4 with TRBJ1-2, with D possibly being TRBD1 (6 bases). Trimming stripped 6 bases from V and 8 bases from J, with 10 bases between. This CDR3 is 11 amino acids long. The CDR3 here is CASSYRAGYTF. CDR3 nucleotides: TGTGCCAGCAGCTACAGGGCGGGCTACACCTTC.

This clonotype was detected only a few times. This sequence joins TRBV27 and TRBJ2-5; 7 bases are a match to TRBD2. Losses at the gene ends were 0 bases for V and 5 bases for J; bases not matched to a gene: 6. CDR3 length: 15 amino acids. In germline, CDR1 is MNHEY, CDR2 SMNVEV (reference sequence). The CDR3 is CASSLSIGAGETQYF. CDR3 DNA: TGTGCCAGCAGTTTATCGATTGGAGCGGGGGAGACCCAGTACTTC.

This clonotype was seen at least ten times. The V gene is TRBV11-2, the J gene TRBJ1-6, with 8 bases lining up with TRBD1. The CDR3 loop spans 14 amino acids. V lost 6 bases, J lost 10 bases, and 8 bases stayed unmatched. Germline CDR1 SGHAT, CDR2 FQNNGV. CDR3 in amino acids: CASSTGTGPSPLHF. In nucleotides, the CDR3 is TGTGCCAGCAGTACCGGGACAGGACCGTCACCCCTCCACTTT.

This clonotype has just a few counts. The chain combines TRBV5-4 with TRBJ2-5; D is unresolved. Germline-derived CDR1 and CDR2 are SGHNT and YYREEE (reference sequence). The CDR3 contains 13 residues. V gave up 4 bases and J gave up 3 bases, with 10 bases separating them. The CDR3 is CASSPDQEETQYF. As DNA, the CDR3 is TGTGCCAGCAGCCCCGACCAGGAAGAGACCCAGTACTTC.

This clonotype was seen repeatedly, ten times or more. The gene calls are TRBV7-9 and TRBJ2-5; D remains ambiguous. Germline CDR1 SEHNR, CDR2 FQNEAQ (reference sequence). This CDR3 comprises 13 residues. V lost 5 bases to trimming and J lost 2 bases, with 9 bases between them. The CDR3 spells CASSRLGQETQYF. The CDR3 nucleotides read TGTGCCAGCAGCCGACTGGGGCAAGAGACCCAGTACTTC.

DNA for the CDR3: TGTGCCAGCAGCAGTGGAGGGGGTGTTACCGGGGAGCTGTTTTTT. It codes for CASSSGGGVTGELFF. This rearrangement joins TRBV12-3 or TRBV12-4 to TRBJ2-2; either TRBD1 or TRBD2 may supply D (6 bases each). The CDR3 spans 15 residues. Between the trimmed V and J ends, which lost 6 bases and 5 bases, there was a span of 16 bases.